At least ten counts were recorded for the clone carrying this T cell receptor beta chain. This entry belongs to a study of regulatory T cells in long-lasting Graves disease. Arm-PCR of CDR3 regions with iRepertoire HTBI primers generated TCR beta libraries. MiXCR, applied by TCRdb to the multiplex PCR reads, yields one record per CDR3 protein. This table has around 400,000 distinct CDR3 sequences, about an eighth appearing once. The CDR3 runs to 14 residues. CDR1 and CDR2 (germline): SQVTM, ANQGSEA. The J segment lost 1 base and the V segment lost 6 bases, leaving 7 bases of the junction unmatched. As for time point: newly diagnosed GD, antithyroid drugs for less than 3 months. The authors made the TCR library using RNA they extracted from PBMCs. This same sample was also taken into another study, of T cells in Graves' hyperthyroidism and ophthalmopathy.

The V gene is TRBV29-1, the J gene TRBJ1-1; 8 nucleotides align to TRBD1. The receptor was isolated from a woman aged 18-29 years with Graves disease. The specimen comprised peripheral blood mononuclear cells (PBMCs), sampled at new diagnosis, from a patient treated with antithyroid drugs. DNA for the CDR3: TGCAGCGTATGGACAGGGCCGAGGAACACTGAAGCTTTCTTT. This translates into CSVWTGPRNTEAFF. Supplemented by reference TRBV29-1 and TRBJ1-1, the full variable domain reads SAVISQKPSRDICQRGTSLTIQCQVDSQVTMMFWYRQQPGQSLTLIATANQGSEATYESGFVIDKFPISRPNLTFSTLTVSNMSPEDSSIYLCSVWTGPRNTEAFFGQGTRLTVV.